Below, 25 T cell receptor beta chains from the same sample are listed, as sequenced in a study of OX40 agonist ivuxolimab in advanced cancers. To prepare the library, the immunoSEQ multiplex PCR assay was applied. TCRdb took over this immuneACCESS table, retaining in-frame rearrangements with V and J assigned. Such tables are incomplete; in checked studies, under half of the missing clones stem from an unresolved V gene, and the remainder is unexplained. In all, the sample holds some 73,000 clones, and 80% to 90% of those were seen once. Of the sample, about 0.7% is held by the ten largest clones. The sample consisted of CD4+ or CD8+ T cells sorted from blood, taken in a trial of the OX40 agonist ivuxolimab. The receptors come from an adult with an advanced solid tumor such as melanoma, head and neck, liver or kidney cancer.

V and J are TRBV9 and TRBJ2-7, with 8 bases that match TRBD2. The CDR3 totals 16 residues. The V and J ends lost 0 bases and 1 base, in that order; junction bases with no gene match: 6. The germline gives CDR1 SGDLS, CDR2 YYNGEE. CDR3 bases: TGTGCCAGCAGCGTAGGCCTAGCGGGTAATTCCTACGAGCAGTACTTC. Protein sequence: CASSVGLAGNSYEQYF.

CDR3 in DNA: TGTGCCAGCAGTCCAAGCGGCGGAGGCCTCTGGGGGGAGACCCAGTACTTC. This encodes CASSPSGGGLWGETQYF. This rearrangement joins TRBV28 to TRBJ2-5; D may be TRBD1 or TRBD2 (5 bases each). Per germline, CDR1 MDHEN and CDR2 SYDVKM. The CDR3 is 17 amino acids. The germline V and J ends were trimmed by 5 bases and 5 bases, with 24 bases remaining between them.

This chain uses TRBV7-2 with TRBJ1-5, with D perhaps TRBD1 (5 bases). Per germline, CDR1 SGHTA and CDR2 FQGNSA. V was cut by 0 bases and J by 3 bases, with 9 bases left in between. CDR3 length: 15 amino acids. This CDR3 reads CASSLALGLNQPQHF. The CDR3 DNA follows: TGTGCCAGCAGCTTAGCGCTGGGACTCAATCAGCCCCAGCATTTT.

The chain uses TRBV6-1 and TRBJ2-2; the D call may be TRBD1 or TRBD2 (5 bases each). CDR1 and CDR2 (germline): MNHNS, SASEGT. V shed 11 bases and J shed 2 bases, with 18 bases lying between them. The CDR3 length is 15 residues. The CDR3 is CASAPGRQNTGELFF. As DNA, the CDR3 is TGTGCCTCCGCCCCGGGACGGCAAAACACCGGGGAGCTGTTTTTT.

This chain uses TRBV7-2 with TRBJ1-6; 8 nucleotides match TRBD1. The germline gives CDR1 SGHTA, CDR2 FQGNSA. The CDR3 contains 17 residues. V shed 5 bases, J shed 0 bases, and the junction held 6 bases outside the gene matches. For the CDR3, the DNA is TGTGCCAGCAGCCCCCGGACAGGGAGCTCCTATAATTCACCCCTCCACTTT. Its protein product is CASSPRTGSSYNSPLHF.

The chain combines TRBV6-5 with TRBJ2-1; no clear D. The V and J ends lost 6 bases and 5 bases respectively, with 11 bases between them. The length of the CDR3 is 13 residues. Germline V gene data show CDR1 as MNHEY and CDR2 as SVGAGI. The CDR3 sequence: CASSLGVDNEQFF. The CDR3 DNA reads as TGTGCCAGCAGCCTCGGAGTGGACAATGAGCAGTTCTTC.

The chain has TRBV10-2 and TRBJ1-5; the match to TRBD1 covers 9 bases. CDR3 size: 15 residues. The V gene end was trimmed by 10 bases and the J gene end by 4 bases; junction bases not matched to a gene: 11. Germline V gene lookup returns CDR1 WSHSY and CDR2 SAAADI. CDR3 coding DNA: TGCGCCACCTCTTCGACAGGGGGTCGGAATCAGCCCCAGCATTTT. This encodes CATSSTGGRNQPQHF.

This sequence joins TRBV6-4 and TRBJ1-5, with 7 positions matching TRBD1. This CDR3 contains 14 residues. The V and J ends lost 2 bases and 4 bases, in that order; junction bases with no gene match: 2. Germline CDR1 reads MRHNA; CDR2 reads SNTAGT. The CDR3 DNA is TGTGCCAGCAGTGACACGGACAGGAATCAGCCCCAGCATTTT. This sequence encodes CASSDTDRNQPQHF.

This chain uses TRBV21-1 with TRBJ1-5. TRBV21-1 is a known pseudogene. CDR3 size: 14 residues. The CDR3 bases are TGTGCCAGCAGCAGACCTGTTCGCAATCAGCCCCAGCATTTT. As protein: CASSRPVRNQPQHF.

The J gene is TRBJ2-3, the V gene TRBV10-1, with 10 bases aligning to TRBD2. Per germline, CDR1 WNHNN and CDR2 SYGVQD (reference sequence). This CDR3 region has 18 residues. V was clipped by 4 bases and J by 5 bases; unmatched bases: 15. In DNA, the CDR3 is TGCGCCAGCAGTGGCCCTAAGCGGGAGGGCCTCGCGGGAGATACGCAGTATTTT. It is translated as CASSGPKREGLAGDTQYF.

The V gene is TRBV6-5, the J gene TRBJ2-5; D is perhaps TRBD2 (6 bases). The ends were cut back, 6 bases at V and 4 bases at J, with 15 bases in the middle. CDR3 length: 14 amino acids. Looked up from germline, CDR1 is MNHEY and CDR2 is SVGAGI. The CDR3 DNA reads as TGTGCCAGCAGCCTCCCGGGAGTGTTAGAGACCCAGTACTTC. It translates to CASSLPGVLETQYF.

The chain combines TRBV15 with TRBJ2-7; D might be TRBD1 (6 bases). This CDR3 spans 15 amino acids. V shed 2 bases and J shed 3 bases, with 14 bases lying between them. Germline assignment: CDR1 LNHNV and CDR2 YYDKDF (reference sequence). The CDR3 region is CATSRPPTGFYEQYF. For the CDR3, the DNA is TGTGCCACCAGCAGACCTCCGACAGGTTTCTACGAGCAGTACTTC.

This chain uses TRBV27 with TRBJ1-5; TRBD1 aligns across 7 bases. Germline V CDR1 and CDR2: MNHEY, SMNVEV (reference sequence). CDR3 length: 14 residues. V dropped 4 bases and J dropped 7; count of bases not matched to a gene: 7. The CDR3 nucleotides read TGTGCCAGCAGTTCTCGACAGGGAGGACAGCCCCAGCATTTT. It specifies CASSSRQGGQPQHF.

This sequence joins TRBV10-3 and TRBJ1-1; D remains ambiguous. V lost 10 bases to trimming and J lost 1 base, with 13 bases between them. Per germline, CDR1 ENHRY and CDR2 SYGVKD. The CDR3 spans 13 residues. CDR3 coding DNA: TGTGCCACCAGCGGGCCGGCGAACACTGAAGCTTTCTTT. The encoded protein is CATSGPANTEAFF.

In DNA, the CDR3 is TGTGCCAGCACTAGGGGACAGAGAAGGACCGGGGAGCTGTTTTTT. Protein sequence: CASTRGQRRTGELFF. V and J are TRBV5-6 and TRBJ2-2, with TRBD1 identical over 7 bases. This CDR3 contains 15 residues. V lost 6 bases, J lost 5 bases, and 10 bases stayed unmatched. Germline CDR1 SGHDT, CDR2 YYEEEE.

The rearrangement joins TRBV30 to TRBJ2-6; D remains unclear. CDR3 length equals 14 residues. V was shortened by 2 bases and J by 2 bases, with 7 bases between the two germline ends. Germline CDR1 reads GTSNPN; CDR2 reads SVGIG (reference sequence). CDR3 nucleotide sequence: TGTGCCTGGAGTCCAGGTCCTGGGGCCAACGTCCTGACTTTC. Amino acids: CAWSPGPGANVLTF.

This clone has just one count. The chain recombines TRBV28 with TRBJ2-1, with TRBD2 matching 9 bases. With 9 bases clipped from V and 6 bases from J, the junction kept 3 bases outside the gene matches. CDR1 is MDHEN and CDR2 is SYDVKM in the germline V gene. CDR3 length equals 12 residues. The CDR3 sequence: CASRTSANEQFF. Written as DNA, the CDR3 is TGTGCCAGTCGGACTAGCGCCAATGAGCAGTTCTTC.

V usage is TRBV5-1 and J usage is TRBJ2-6; possible D gene TRBD1, 5 bases. Trimming removed 2 bases from V and 2 bases from J, with 5 bases in between. This CDR3 spans 14 amino acids. Germline-derived CDR1 and CDR2 are SGHRS and YFSETQ. CDR3 sequence: CASSFRAGANVLTF. The CDR3 nucleotides read TGCGCCAGCAGCTTCAGGGCTGGGGCCAACGTCCTGACTTTC.

The V and J genes are TRBV2 and TRBJ1-2; 7 bases align to TRBD1. The CDR3 has 13 residues. Germline V gene lookup returns CDR1 SNHLY and CDR2 FYNNEI. Unmatched junction bases numbered 5, after V lost 6 bases and J lost 4 bases. The chain's CDR3 is CASSSTGSYGYTF. The CDR3 bases are TGTGCCAGCAGCTCGACAGGGTCCTATGGCTACACCTTC.

On this clone: An end of the junction does not agree with germline; a read error may underlie this. This chain joins TRBV7-7 and TRBJ2-5; D not resolved. The length of the CDR3 is 13 residues. Germline lookup yields CDR1 SSHAT and CDR2 FNYEAQ (reference sequence). In DNA, the CDR3 is TGTGCTAGCAGCTTCGACCCTCAAGAGACCCAGTACTTC. Protein product: CASSFDPQETQYF.

The chain uses TRBV7-2 and TRBJ2-3; 11 bases align to TRBD2. The CDR3 contains 15 residues. With V trimmed by 5 bases and J by 6 bases, 7 bases remained unmatched. In germline, CDR1 is SGHTA, CDR2 FQGNSA. The CDR3 DNA reads as TGTGCCAGCAGCAGCACTAGCGGGGGCCGGGATACGCAGTATTTT. Protein product: CASSSTSGGRDTQYF. The entire variable domain, with the rest obtained from reference TRBV7-2 and TRBJ2-3, is as follows: GAGVSQSPSNKVTEKGKDVELRCDPISGHTALYWYRQSLGQGLEFLIYFQGNSAPDKSGLPSDRFSAERTGGSVSTLTIQRTQQEDSAVYLCASSSTSGGRDTQYFGPGTRLTVL.

The V gene is TRBV7-8, the J gene TRBJ1-5; D is uncertain. In germline, CDR1 is SGHVS, CDR2 FQNEAQ. Trimming stripped 0 bases from V and 0 bases from J, with 3 bases between. The length of the CDR3 is 14 residues. CDR3 region: CASSLAGSNQPQHF. The CDR3 bases are TGTGCCAGCAGCTTAGCCGGTAGCAATCAGCCCCAGCATTTT.

This chain connects TRBV28 to TRBJ2-5, with no clear D. Trimming removed 6 bases at V and 5 bases at J, with 16 bases between. CDR1 MDHEN and CDR2 SYDVKM come from the germline V gene. The CDR3 totals 14 residues. DNA of the CDR3: TGTGCCAGCAGACACCCTCTGCCTCGGGAGACCCAGTACTTC. This sequence encodes CASRHPLPRETQYF.

This chain connects TRBV7-9 to TRBJ1-2; D might be TRBD1 (5 bases). The CDR3 is 13 residues long. Germline CDR1 and CDR2: SEHNR and FQNEAQ (reference sequence). V shed 5 bases and J shed 8 bases, with 15 bases lying between them. CDR3: CASSVDSHGGYTF. The CDR3 nucleotides are TGTGCCAGCAGCGTAGACAGCCATGGAGGCTACACCTTC. The variable domain in full, completed from reference TRBV7-9 and TRBJ1-2, reads DTGVSQNPRHKITKRGQNVTFRCDPISEHNRLYWYRQTLGQGPEFLTYFQNEAQLEKSRLLSDRFSAERPKGSFSTLEIQRTEQGDSAMYLCASSVDSHGGYTFGSGTRLTVV.

There are a few counts of this clone. CDR3 region: CASSLGGVTEAFF. The CDR3 DNA is TGTGCCAGCAGCTTAGGGGGTGTGACTGAAGCTTTCTTT. The chain links TRBV7-2 to TRBJ1-1; no reliable D call. The germline V and J ends were trimmed by 1 base and 5 bases, with 8 bases remaining between them. CDR1 is SGHTA, CDR2 FQGNSA, per germline. The CDR3 is made up of 13 amino acids.